Here is one TCR beta chain with its context. Generated by immunoSEQ multiplex PCR, the TCRdb table keeps only in-frame clones and is missing some. The table has some 57,000 clones, about nine tenths seen once; the top ten hold 23%. In germline, CDR1 is SGDLS, CDR2 YYNGEE. With V trimmed by 2 bases and J by 5 bases, 7 bases remained unmatched. This CDR3 region has 17 residues. This specimen comes from a study of OX40 agonist ivuxolimab in advanced cancers. The V call is TRBV9, the J call TRBJ2-1; TRBD2 matches at 13 bases. Here the sequenced sample was CD4+ or CD8+ T cells sorted from blood, taken in a trial of the OX40 agonist ivuxolimab. The clonotype originates from an adult with an advanced solid tumor such as melanoma, head and neck, liver or kidney cancer. The CDR3 loop reads CASSVGTSGTINNEQFF. The DNA for the CDR3 is TGTGCCAGCAGCGTGGGGACTAGCGGGACTATTAACAATGAGCAGTTCTTC.